This T cell receptor beta chain was profiled in a study of blood T cell repertoires in COVID-19. At the level of the study: Researchers got acute and convalescent COVID-19 samples from the United States, Italy and Spain. The analysed material was cDNA or gDNA that came from T cells, B-cell-depleted T cells, or PBMCs.

This CDR3 is 17 amino acids long. CDR1 is LGHDT and CDR2 is YNNKEL in the germline V gene (reference sequence). V was shortened by 2 bases and J by 0 bases, with 11 bases between the two germline ends. Original methodology: Reference gene primer amplification gave nucleated cell count estimates. Libraries were prepared by immunoSEQ multiplex PCR; TCRdb keeps only in-frame clonotypes and omits some of them. That table supplies the V and J calls and clone size; D and trimming were determined from the DNA. The sample contains about 300,000 clones, around 84% of which appear only once. Two consecutive negative NP/OP PCR tests, clearance, or resolved symptoms defined Cohort 3 recovery.

The J gene is TRBJ2-6, the V gene TRBV3-1 (or the pseudogene TRBV3-2); maybe TRBD1 (6 bases). This sequence originates from a man between 25 and 39 years old who had recovered from COVID-19. The sequencing sample was made of PBMCs or T cells enriched from blood (not recorded which). The CDR3 sequence: CASSQWDTYSGANVLTF. CDR3 in DNA: TGTGCCAGCAGCCAATGGGACACTTACTCTGGGGCCAACGTCCTGACTTTC.